What follows are 25 T cell receptor beta chains derived from one specimen sequenced in a study of beta chain features in type 1 diabetes. Study observations and caveats: Moderate yet significant TCRB CDR3 shortening was seen in Type 1 diabetes patients in all four CD4+ subsets.

These receptors' targets are unknown. As every portion of the isolated RNA was reverse transcribed, the sequencing read expressed TCRB transcripts. Sequencing was performed with immunoSEQ multiplex PCR; in TCRdb, only in-frame clones are kept and a portion is missing. This table holds roughly 160,000 clones, 7.8% found once. What was sequenced was central memory CD4+ T cells from blood. These receptors all stem from a woman between 40 and 55 years old with type 1 diabetes.

This clone was seen a few times. The same CDR3 also results from other DNA sequences found in this sample. The genes are TRBV5-1 and TRBJ1-1; 9 bases are shared with TRBD1. The CDR3 spans 14 residues. V shed 3 bases, J shed 2 bases, and the junction held 2 bases outside the gene matches. Germline V CDR1 and CDR2: SGHRS, YFSETQ. The CDR3 sequence is CASSSGQGNTEAFF. Here the CDR3 DNA reads TGCGCCAGCAGCTCGGGACAGGGCAACACTGAAGCTTTCTTT.

This clone occurred a few times. J is TRBJ1-5 and V is TRBV7-2; no clear D. The V and J ends lost 5 bases and 6 bases respectively, with 17 bases between them. Germline V lookup: CDR1 SGHTA, CDR2 FQGNSA. This CDR3 is 15 amino acids long. The DNA for the CDR3 is TGTGCCAGCAGCGTCGGATCCGGGGAGGCTCAGCCCCAGCATTTT. Translated: CASSVGSGEAQPQHF.

This clone was detected a few times. The rearrangement links TRBV28 to TRBJ2-7; tentative D call: TRBD1 (6 bases). This CDR3 spans 13 amino acids. Germline V lookup: CDR1 MDHEN, CDR2 SYDVKM. The germline V and J ends were trimmed by 6 bases and 2 bases, with 11 bases remaining between them. The CDR3 DNA sequence: TGTGCCAGCAGGGGGGCGGTGCCCTACGAGCAGTACTTC. Translating gives CASRGAVPYEQYF.

The V call is TRBV29-1, the J call TRBJ1-2, with TRBD1 identical over 8 bases. This CDR3 has 16 residues. The junction had 15 bases not matched to a gene; V was cut back by 4 bases and J by 5 bases. Per germline, CDR1 SQVTM and CDR2 ANQGSEA. The CDR3 protein is CSVGGTGASGGYGYTF. CDR3 in DNA: TGCAGCGTTGGGGGGACAGGAGCCTCTGGGGGGTATGGCTACACCTTC.

This chain links TRBV7-3 with TRBJ1-1; D is unclear. The germline gives CDR1 SGHTA, CDR2 FQGTGA. V gave up 5 bases and J gave up 3 bases, with 10 bases separating them. This CDR3 spans 13 amino acids. The CDR3 coding sequence is TGTGCCAGCAGCCGTCAAGAGGACACTGAAGCTTTCTTT. This translates into CASSRQEDTEAFF.

This CDR3 is CASRKQGAYEQYF. DNA of the CDR3: TGTGCCAGCAGGAAACAGGGGGCCTACGAGCAGTACTTC. V is TRBV27 and J is TRBJ2-7; 8 bases agree with TRBD1. V was pared by 6 bases and J by 2 bases, with 3 bases of the junction left unmatched. The CDR3 is made up of 13 amino acids. The germline V gene encodes CDR1 MNHEY and CDR2 SMNVEV (reference sequence).

This clone appeared a few times. The rearrangement links TRBV6-5 to TRBJ2-3, with a weak D call TRBD2 (5 bases). V lost 6 bases, J lost 0 bases, and 13 bases lay in between. The CDR3 is 15 amino acids. CDR1 is MNHEY and CDR2 is SVGAGI in the germline V gene. CDR3 region: CASREGTPSTDTQYF. Written as DNA, the CDR3 is TGTGCCAGCAGAGAGGGAACACCTAGCACAGATACGCAGTATTTT.

This clone was detected only a few times. The chain uses TRBV15 and TRBJ2-7; possibly TRBD1 for D (6 bases). Germline assignment: CDR1 LNHNV and CDR2 YYDKDF (reference sequence). The CDR3 length is 15 residues. V was pared by 0 bases and J by 2 bases, with 11 bases between. CDR3 loop: CATSREEGQTYEQYF. As DNA, the CDR3 is TGTGCCACCAGCAGAGAGGAAGGACAGACCTACGAGCAGTACTTC.

This clone occurred many times. V usage is TRBV4-3 and J usage is TRBJ2-7; no clear D. Germline CDR1 is LGHNA and CDR2 is YSLEER. This CDR3 region has 14 residues. V lost 0 bases and J 0 bases, leaving 6 bases between the germline ends. CDR3 bases: TGCGCCAGCAGCCAAGATCAGTCCTCCTACGAGCAGTACTTC. Translated: CASSQDQSSYEQYF.

This clone occurred a few times. This chain links TRBV28 with TRBJ1-2; tentatively, D is TRBD1 (6 bases). The germline V gene encodes CDR1 MDHEN and CDR2 SYDVKM. Between the trimmed V and J ends, which lost 5 bases and 4 bases, there was a span of 8 bases. This CDR3 spans 12 amino acids. For the CDR3, the DNA is TGTGCCAGCAGTGGGACATTCTATGGCTACACCTTC. Protein: CASSGTFYGYTF.

In its sample, this clone was seen a few times. V is TRBV7-9 and J is TRBJ2-5; D unclear. The V end lost 1 base, the J end lost 4 bases, and 13 bases lay between the germline ends. Germline V gene lookup returns CDR1 SEHNR and CDR2 FQNEAQ (reference sequence). CDR3 size: 15 residues. This CDR3 is CASSLGGSVAETQYF. CDR3 DNA: TGTGCCAGCAGCTTAGGAGGTTCGGTGGCAGAGACCCAGTACTTC.

The table lists this clone with a few counts. This chain connects TRBV2 to TRBJ1-5; D is uncertain. The CDR3 extends over 14 amino acids. The V end was cut by 2 bases, the J end by 5 bases, with 10 bases between. CDR1 is SNHLY, CDR2 FYNNEI, per germline. CDR3 protein: CASSEMAEDQPQHF. The CDR3 nucleotides read TGTGCCAGCAGTGAAATGGCAGAAGATCAGCCCCAGCATTTT.

The V call is TRBV10-3, the J call TRBJ1-1, with 7 bases lining up with TRBD1. Germline values: CDR1 ENHRY, CDR2 SYGVKD. The CDR3 has 14 residues. V shed 5 bases and J 5 bases; nucleotides not matched to a gene: 8. The CDR3 protein is CAISPPGTATEAFF. CDR3 nucleotides: TGTGCCATCAGTCCTCCCGGGACAGCAACTGAAGCTTTCTTT.

The chain is built from TRBV4-2 and TRBJ1-4; the D gene is possibly TRBD1 (6 bases). V lost 8 bases and J lost 1, with 14 bases in between. Germline V gene data show CDR1 as LGHNA and CDR2 as YNFKEQ. The CDR3 has 15 amino acids. The CDR3 loop reads CASRDRGGTNEKLFF. In nucleotides, the CDR3 is TGTGCCAGCCGGGACCGAGGGGGAACTAATGAAAAACTGTTTTTT.

The CDR3 DNA follows: TGTGCCAGTAGTTATACAAGACAGGGCTACACCTTC. Translated: CASSYTRQGYTF. The rearrangement uses TRBV19 and TRBJ1-2; a possible D gene is TRBD1 (5 bases). The V and J ends lost 5 bases and 8 bases respectively, with 12 bases between them. Germline V gene sequence: CDR1 LNHDA, CDR2 SQIVND (reference sequence). The CDR3 loop spans 12 amino acids.

The rearrangement joins TRBV29-1 to TRBJ2-7; possibly TRBD1 for D (5 bases). Trimming left V 3 bases short and J 1 base short, with 7 bases between. This CDR3 comprises 12 residues. The germline CDR1 and CDR2 sequences are SQVTM and ANQGSEA. The CDR3 nucleotides read TGCAGCGTTGATGCAGGGTCCTACGAGCAGTACTTC. This sequence encodes CSVDAGSYEQYF.

J is TRBJ1-2 and V is TRBV7-2; 7 bases line up with TRBD1. The CDR3 runs to 15 residues. Germline V gene data show CDR1 as SGHTA and CDR2 as FQGNSA. With V trimmed by 5 bases and J by 2 bases, 8 bases remained unmatched. CDR3 in DNA: TGTGCCAGCAGCCGAGACAGGGCGAGAAACTATGGCTACACCTTC. It yields the protein CASSRDRARNYGYTF.

The chain is built from TRBV4-3 and TRBJ2-1; D is undetermined. CDR1 and CDR2 (germline): LGHNA, YSLEER. The ends were cut back, 0 bases at V and 4 bases at J, with 10 bases in the middle. This CDR3 is 15 amino acids long. The CDR3 nucleotides read TGCGCCAGCAGCCAAGAGGGCCTGAGATACAATGAGCAGTTCTTC. Translated: CASSQEGLRYNEQFF.

This clone was picked up a small number of times. The gene calls are TRBV10-3 and TRBJ2-5; TRBD2 matches 7 bases. The CDR3 has 15 amino acids. With 4 bases clipped from V and 5 bases from J, the junction kept 10 bases outside the gene matches. Germline V CDR1 and CDR2: ENHRY, SYGVKD. This CDR3 reads CAISGGPGGSETQYF. The CDR3 DNA reads as TGTGCCATCAGTGGCGGGCCGGGGGGTTCGGAGACCCAGTACTTC.

This clone was counted a few times. The chain's CDR3 is CASSDTLGQGGYTF. The CDR3 DNA reads TGCGCCAGCAGCGATACTTTGGGACAGGGAGGCTACACCTTC. The chain has TRBV5-1 and TRBJ1-2, with 9 bases identical to TRBD1. Germline V gives CDR1 SGHRS, CDR2 YFSETQ. The length of the CDR3 is 14 residues. J was trimmed by 8 bases and V by 4 bases; bases with no gene match: 9. Using reference TRBV5-1 and TRBJ1-2 for the parts outside the CDR3, the full variable domain is KAGVTQTPRYLIKTRGQQVTLSCSPISGHRSVSWYQQTPGQGLQFLFEYFSETQRNKGNFPGRFSGRQFSNSRSEMNVSTLELGDSALYLCASSDTLGQGGYTFGSGTRLTVV.

V gene TRBV19 combines with J gene TRBJ1-5, with D possibly being TRBD1 (6 bases). The germline CDR1 and CDR2 sequences are LNHDA and SQIVND (reference sequence). Trimming removed 6 bases from V and 4 bases from J, with 10 bases in between. There are 13 residues in the CDR3. CDR3 protein: CASSSTGNQPQHF. The CDR3, as DNA: TGTGCCAGTAGCTCTACAGGGAATCAGCCCCAGCATTTT.

V usage is TRBV29-1 and J usage is TRBJ1-2; 8 nucleotides line up with TRBD1. CDR3 size: 12 residues. The V gene end was trimmed by 4 bases and the J gene end by 4 bases; junction bases not matched to a gene: 2. Germline V gives CDR1 SQVTM, CDR2 ANQGSEA. CDR3 in amino acids: CSVGDRSYGYTF. CDR3 nucleotides: TGCAGCGTTGGGGACAGGAGCTATGGCTACACCTTC.

The chain uses TRBV28 and TRBJ2-7, with a weak D call TRBD2 (6 bases). Per germline, CDR1 MDHEN and CDR2 SYDVKM. This CDR3 has 14 amino acids. V lost 5 bases, J lost 7 bases, and 18 bases lay in between. The CDR3 DNA reads as TGTGCCAGCAGTCGTCCGGGAATAGCGGTAGAGCAGTACTTC. As protein: CASSRPGIAVEQYF.

The CDR3: CASSVGGTGGNEQYF. The CDR3 coding sequence is TGTGCCAGCAGCGTAGGTGGGACAGGGGGCAACGAGCAGTACTTC. This rearrangement joins TRBV9 to TRBJ2-7, with 12 positions matching TRBD1. The CDR3 loop spans 15 amino acids. J lost 5 bases, V lost 0 bases, and 3 bases had no gene match. CDR1 and CDR2 (germline): SGDLS, YYNGEE.

The chain has TRBV28 and TRBJ2-6; TRBD1 might be the D (6 bases). The V gene's germline CDR1 is MDHEN and CDR2 SYDVKM. The CDR3 loop spans 17 amino acids. V gave up 4 bases and J gave up 2 bases, with 15 bases separating them. The CDR3 bases are TGTGCCAGCAGTTCACAGGGCTTGGTCGCTGGGGCCAACGTCCTGACTTTC. As protein: CASSSQGLVAGANVLTF.